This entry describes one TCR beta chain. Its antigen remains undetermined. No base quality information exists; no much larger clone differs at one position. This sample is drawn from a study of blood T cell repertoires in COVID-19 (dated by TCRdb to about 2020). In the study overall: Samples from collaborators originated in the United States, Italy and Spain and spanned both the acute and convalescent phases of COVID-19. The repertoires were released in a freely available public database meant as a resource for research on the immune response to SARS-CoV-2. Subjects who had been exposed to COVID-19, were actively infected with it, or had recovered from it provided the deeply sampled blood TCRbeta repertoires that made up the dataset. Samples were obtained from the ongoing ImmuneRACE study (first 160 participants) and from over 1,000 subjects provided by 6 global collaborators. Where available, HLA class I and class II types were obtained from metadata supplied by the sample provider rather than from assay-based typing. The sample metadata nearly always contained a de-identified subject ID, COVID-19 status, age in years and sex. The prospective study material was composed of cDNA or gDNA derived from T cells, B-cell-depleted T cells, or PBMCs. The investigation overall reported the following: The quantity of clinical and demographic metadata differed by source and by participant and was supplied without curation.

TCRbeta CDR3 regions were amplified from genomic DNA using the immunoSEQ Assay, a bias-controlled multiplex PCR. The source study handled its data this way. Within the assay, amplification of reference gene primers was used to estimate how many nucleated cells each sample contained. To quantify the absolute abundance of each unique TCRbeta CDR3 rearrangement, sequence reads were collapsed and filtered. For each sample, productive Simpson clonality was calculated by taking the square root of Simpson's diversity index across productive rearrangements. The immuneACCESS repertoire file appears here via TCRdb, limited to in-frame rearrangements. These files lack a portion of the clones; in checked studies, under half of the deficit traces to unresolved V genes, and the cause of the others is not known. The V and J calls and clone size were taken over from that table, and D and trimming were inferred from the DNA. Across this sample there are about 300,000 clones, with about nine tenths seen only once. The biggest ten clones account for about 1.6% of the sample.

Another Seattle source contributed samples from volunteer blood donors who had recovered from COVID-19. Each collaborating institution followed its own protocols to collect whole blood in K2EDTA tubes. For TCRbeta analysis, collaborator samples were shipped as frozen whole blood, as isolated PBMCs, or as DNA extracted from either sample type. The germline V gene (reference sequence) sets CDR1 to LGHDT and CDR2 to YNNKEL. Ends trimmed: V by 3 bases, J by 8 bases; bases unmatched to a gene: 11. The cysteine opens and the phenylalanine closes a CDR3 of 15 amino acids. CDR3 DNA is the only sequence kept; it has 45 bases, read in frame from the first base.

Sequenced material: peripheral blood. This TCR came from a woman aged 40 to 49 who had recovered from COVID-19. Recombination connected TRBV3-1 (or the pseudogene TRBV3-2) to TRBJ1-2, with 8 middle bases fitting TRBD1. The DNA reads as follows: TGTGCCAGCAGCCAGGACAGGGTTAGGGAGAGCGGCTACACCTTC. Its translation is CASSQDRVRESGYTF.